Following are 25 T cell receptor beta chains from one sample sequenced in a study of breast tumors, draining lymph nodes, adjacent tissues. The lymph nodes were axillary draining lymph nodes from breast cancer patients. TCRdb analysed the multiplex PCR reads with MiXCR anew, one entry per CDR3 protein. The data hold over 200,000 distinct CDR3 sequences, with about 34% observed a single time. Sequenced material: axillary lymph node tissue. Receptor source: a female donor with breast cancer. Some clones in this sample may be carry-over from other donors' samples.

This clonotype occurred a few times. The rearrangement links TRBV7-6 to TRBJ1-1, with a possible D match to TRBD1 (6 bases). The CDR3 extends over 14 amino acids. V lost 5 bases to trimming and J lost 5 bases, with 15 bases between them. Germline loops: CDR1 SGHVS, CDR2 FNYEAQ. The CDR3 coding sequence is TGTGCCAGCAGCCCCGCCCGGGGGGCAACTGAAGCTTTCTTT. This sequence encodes CASSPARGATEAFF.

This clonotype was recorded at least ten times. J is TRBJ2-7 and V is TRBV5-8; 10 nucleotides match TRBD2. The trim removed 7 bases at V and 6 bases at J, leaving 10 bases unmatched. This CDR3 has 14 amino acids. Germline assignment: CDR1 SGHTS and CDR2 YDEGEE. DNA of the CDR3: TGTGCCAGCCGATTAGCGGGAGGACGGGGCGAGCAGTACTTC. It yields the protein CASRLAGGRGEQYF.

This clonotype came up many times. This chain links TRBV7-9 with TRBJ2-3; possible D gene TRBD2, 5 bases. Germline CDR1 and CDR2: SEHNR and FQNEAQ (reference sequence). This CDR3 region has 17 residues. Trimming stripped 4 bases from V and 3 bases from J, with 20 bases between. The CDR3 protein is CASSSRNAGEGTDTQYF. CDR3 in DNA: TGTGCCAGCAGCTCTAGGAACGCTGGAGAGGGAACAGATACGCAGTATTTT.

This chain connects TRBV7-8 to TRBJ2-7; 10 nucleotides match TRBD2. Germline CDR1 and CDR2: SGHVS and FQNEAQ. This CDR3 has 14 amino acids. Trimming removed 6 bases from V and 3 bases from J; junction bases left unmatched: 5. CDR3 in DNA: TGTGCCAGCAGTCTTTCTAGCGGGAGCTACGAGCAGTACTTC. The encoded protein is CASSLSSGSYEQYF.

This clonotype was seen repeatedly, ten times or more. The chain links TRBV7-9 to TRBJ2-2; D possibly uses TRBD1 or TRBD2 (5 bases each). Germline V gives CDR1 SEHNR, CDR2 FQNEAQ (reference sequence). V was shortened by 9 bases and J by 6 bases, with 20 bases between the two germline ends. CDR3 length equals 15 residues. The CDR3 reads CASRKDGTASGELFF. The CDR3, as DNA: TGTGCCAGTAGAAAAGACGGGACCGCCTCCGGGGAGCTGTTTTTT.

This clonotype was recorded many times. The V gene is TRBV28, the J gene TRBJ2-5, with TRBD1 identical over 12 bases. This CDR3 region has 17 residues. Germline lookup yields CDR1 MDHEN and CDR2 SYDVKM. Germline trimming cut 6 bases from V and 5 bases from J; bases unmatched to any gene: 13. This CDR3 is CASRGQGAYLIRETQYF. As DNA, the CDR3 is TGTGCCAGCAGGGGACAGGGGGCGTATCTGATCCGGGAGACCCAGTACTTC.

The CDR3 sequence is CASTSNGNPYNEQFF. The CDR3 nucleotides are TGTGCCAGCACGTCTAACGGGAATCCCTACAATGAGCAGTTCTTC. This sequence joins TRBV28 and TRBJ2-1; D perhaps matches TRBD2 (5 bases). The CDR3 has 15 residues. Per the germline V gene, CDR1 is MDHEN and CDR2 is SYDVKM. Trimming left V 7 bases short and J 2 bases short, with 15 bases between.

CDR3 DNA sequence: TGTGCCAGCAGCCAAGTGCTAGCGGGGCAGGTTAAGGGCGGGGAGCTGTTTTTT. This translates into CASSQVLAGQVKGGELFF. The rearrangement uses TRBV4-2 and TRBJ2-2, with 9 positions matching TRBD2. Germline-derived CDR1 and CDR2 are LGHNA and YNFKEQ. The CDR3 runs to 18 residues. The J segment lost 7 bases and the V segment lost 1 base, leaving 13 bases of the junction unmatched.

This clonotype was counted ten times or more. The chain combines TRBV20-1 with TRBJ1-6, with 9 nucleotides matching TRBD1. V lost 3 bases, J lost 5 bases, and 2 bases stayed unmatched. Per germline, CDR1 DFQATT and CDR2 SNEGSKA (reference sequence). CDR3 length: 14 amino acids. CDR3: CSASTGGDNSPLHF. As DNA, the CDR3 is TGCAGTGCTAGTACAGGGGGCGATAATTCACCCCTCCACTTT.

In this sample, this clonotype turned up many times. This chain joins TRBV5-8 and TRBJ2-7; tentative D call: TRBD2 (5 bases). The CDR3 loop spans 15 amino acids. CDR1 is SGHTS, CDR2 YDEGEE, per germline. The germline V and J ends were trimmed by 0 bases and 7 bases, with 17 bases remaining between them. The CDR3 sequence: CASSLDPLGVGEQYF. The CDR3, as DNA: TGTGCCAGCAGCTTGGACCCCTTGGGAGTTGGTGAGCAGTACTTC.

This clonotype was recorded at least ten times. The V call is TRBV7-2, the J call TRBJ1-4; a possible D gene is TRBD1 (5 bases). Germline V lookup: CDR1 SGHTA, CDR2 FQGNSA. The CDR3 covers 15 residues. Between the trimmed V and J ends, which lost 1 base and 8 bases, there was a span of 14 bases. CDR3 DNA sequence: TGTGCCAGCAGCTTAGGAGGGACCCAAAAGGAAAAACTGTTTTTT. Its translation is CASSLGGTQKEKLFF. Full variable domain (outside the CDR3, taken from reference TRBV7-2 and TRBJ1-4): GAGVSQSPSNKVTEKGKDVELRCDPISGHTALYWYRQSLGQGLEFLIYFQGNSAPDKSGLPSDRFSAERTGGSVSTLTIQRTQQEDSAVYLCASSLGGTQKEKLFFGSGTQLSVL.

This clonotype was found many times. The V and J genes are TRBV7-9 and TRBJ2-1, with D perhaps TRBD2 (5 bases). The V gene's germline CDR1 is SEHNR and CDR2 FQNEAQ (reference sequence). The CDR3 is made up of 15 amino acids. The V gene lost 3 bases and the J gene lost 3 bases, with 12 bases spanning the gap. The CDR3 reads CASSLAREGYNEQFF. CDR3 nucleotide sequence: TGTGCCAGCAGCTTGGCGAGGGAAGGCTACAATGAGCAGTTCTTC.

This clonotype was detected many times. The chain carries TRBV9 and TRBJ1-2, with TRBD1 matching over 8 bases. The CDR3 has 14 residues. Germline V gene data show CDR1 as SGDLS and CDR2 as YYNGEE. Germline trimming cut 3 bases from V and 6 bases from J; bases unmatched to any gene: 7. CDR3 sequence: CASSAAGGLDGYTF. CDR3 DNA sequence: TGTGCCAGCAGCGCTGCAGGGGGCTTGGATGGCTACACCTTC.

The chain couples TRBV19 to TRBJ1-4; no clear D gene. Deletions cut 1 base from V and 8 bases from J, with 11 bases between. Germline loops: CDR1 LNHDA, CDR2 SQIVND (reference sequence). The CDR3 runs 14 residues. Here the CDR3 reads CASSIGSTGEKLFF. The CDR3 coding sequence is TGTGCCAGTAGTATAGGCAGCACGGGGGAAAAACTGTTTTTT.

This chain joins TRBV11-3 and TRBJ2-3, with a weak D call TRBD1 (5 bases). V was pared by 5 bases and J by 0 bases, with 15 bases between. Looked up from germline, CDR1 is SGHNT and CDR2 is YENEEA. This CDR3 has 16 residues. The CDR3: CASSAATDSSTDTQYF. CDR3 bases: TGTGCCAGCAGCGCCGCGACAGATTCTAGCACAGATACGCAGTATTTT.

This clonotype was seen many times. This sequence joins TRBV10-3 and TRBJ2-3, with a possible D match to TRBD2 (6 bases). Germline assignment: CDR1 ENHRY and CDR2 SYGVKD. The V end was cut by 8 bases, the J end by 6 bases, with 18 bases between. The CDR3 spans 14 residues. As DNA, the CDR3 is TGTGCCATCGGAGGAACGGTTGGGGGGGATACGCAGTATTTT. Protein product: CAIGGTVGGDTQYF.

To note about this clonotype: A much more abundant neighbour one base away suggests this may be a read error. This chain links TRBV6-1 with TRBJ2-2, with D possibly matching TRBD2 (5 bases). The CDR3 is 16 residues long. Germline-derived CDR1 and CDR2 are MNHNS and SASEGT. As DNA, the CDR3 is TGTGCCAGCAGTGTAGACCCATCTTTCCTCACCGGGGAGCCGTTTTTT. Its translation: CASSVDPSFLTGEPFF.

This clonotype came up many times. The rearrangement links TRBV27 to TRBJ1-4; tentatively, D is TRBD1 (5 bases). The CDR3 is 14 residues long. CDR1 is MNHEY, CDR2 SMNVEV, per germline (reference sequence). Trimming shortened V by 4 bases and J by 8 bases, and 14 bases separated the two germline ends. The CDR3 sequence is CASSSSRVNEKLFF. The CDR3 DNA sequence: TGTGCCAGCAGTTCTTCCAGGGTAAACGAAAAACTGTTTTTT. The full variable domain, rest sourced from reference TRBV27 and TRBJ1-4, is EAQVTQNPRYLITVTGKKLTVTCSQNMNHEYMSWYRQDPGLGLRQIYYSMNVEVTDKGDVPEGYKVSRKEKRNFPLILESPSPNQTSLYFCASSSSRVNEKLFFGSGTQLSVL.

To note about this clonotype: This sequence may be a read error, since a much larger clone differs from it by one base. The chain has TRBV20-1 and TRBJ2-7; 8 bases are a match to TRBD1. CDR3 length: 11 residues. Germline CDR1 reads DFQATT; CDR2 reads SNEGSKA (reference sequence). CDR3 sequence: CSARTGVEQSF. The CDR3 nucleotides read TGCAGTGCTAGGACAGGGGTCGAGCAGTCCTTC.

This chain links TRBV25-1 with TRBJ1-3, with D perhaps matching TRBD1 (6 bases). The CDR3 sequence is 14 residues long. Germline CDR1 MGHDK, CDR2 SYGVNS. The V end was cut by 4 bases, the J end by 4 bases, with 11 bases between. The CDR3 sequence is CASSARGHGNTIYF. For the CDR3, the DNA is TGTGCCAGCAGTGCCAGGGGACACGGAAACACCATATATTTT.

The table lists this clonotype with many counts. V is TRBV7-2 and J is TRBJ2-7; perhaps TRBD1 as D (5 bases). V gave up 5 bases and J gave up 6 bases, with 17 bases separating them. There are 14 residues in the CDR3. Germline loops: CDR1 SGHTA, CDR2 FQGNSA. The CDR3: CASSPLGQQGEQYF. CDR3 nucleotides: TGTGCCAGCAGCCCCTTGGGGCAGCAAGGCGAGCAGTACTTC.

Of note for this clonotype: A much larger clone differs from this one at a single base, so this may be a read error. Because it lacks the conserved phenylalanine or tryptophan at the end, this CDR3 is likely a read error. This CDR3 reads CASKLAGGDTQYL. The CDR3 region has the DNA TGTGCCAGCAAACTAGCGGGAGGAGATACGCAGTATCTT. This rearrangement joins TRBV12-3 or TRBV12-4 to TRBJ2-3; 12 nucleotides match TRBD2. Losses at the gene ends were 7 bases for V and 5 bases for J; bases not matched to a gene: 1. There are 13 residues in the CDR3.

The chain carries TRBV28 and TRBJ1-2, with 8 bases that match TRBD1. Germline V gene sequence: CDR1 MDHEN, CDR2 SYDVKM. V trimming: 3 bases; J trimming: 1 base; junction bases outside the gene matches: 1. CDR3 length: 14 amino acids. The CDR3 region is CASSFRGRNYGYTF. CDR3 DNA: TGTGCCAGCAGTTTCAGGGGGCGTAACTATGGCTACACCTTC.

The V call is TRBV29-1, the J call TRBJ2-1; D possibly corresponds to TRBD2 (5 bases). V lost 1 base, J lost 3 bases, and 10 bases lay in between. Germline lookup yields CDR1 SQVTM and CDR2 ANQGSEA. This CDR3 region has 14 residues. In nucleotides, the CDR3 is TGCAGCGTTGAAGTGGACGGGAACTACAATGAGCAGTTCTTC. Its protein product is CSVEVDGNYNEQFF.

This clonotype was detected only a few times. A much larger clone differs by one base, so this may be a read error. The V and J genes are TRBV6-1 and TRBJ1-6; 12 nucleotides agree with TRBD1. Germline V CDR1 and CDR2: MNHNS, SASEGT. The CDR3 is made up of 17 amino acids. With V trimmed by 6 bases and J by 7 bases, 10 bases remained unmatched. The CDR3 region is CASSRDRGRFGNSPLHF. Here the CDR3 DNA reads TGTGCCAGCAGCCGGGACAGGGGGCGTTTCGGGAATTCACCCCTCCACTTT.